Listed below are T cell receptor beta chains from one sample, sequenced in a study of vaccination effects on CD4 cells after COVID-19. Data came from immunoSEQ multiplex PCR; TCRdb stores just in-frame clones and leaves some out. The sample lists roughly 50,000 clones, around 67% occurring once. No antigen has been assigned to these receptors. The specimen comprised CD4+ T cells from PBMCs cultured without peptide, sampled before COVID-19 vaccination. The origin of the receptors is a human donor who received a COVID-19 vaccine. Both conserved end residues are part of each CDR3. The D gene is left open where the match is weak. Only part of the rows carry a size: once, few, many, or a class if the clone is expanded.

-	TRBD1	TRBJ1-1	14	TRBV18	TGTGCCAGCTCACTCGGACAGGGACGGACTGAAGCTTTCTTT	CASSLGQGRTEAFF
-	-	TRBJ1-1	17	TRBV18	TGTGCCAGCTCACCGACATCCGGGGAGGGGCAGAACACTGAAGCTTTCTTT	CASSPTSGEGQNTEAFF
-	-	TRBJ1-1	15	TRBV5-5	TGTGCCAGCAGCCCAGCTCCAGGACAGAACACTGAAGCTTTCTTT	CASSPAPGQNTEAFF
-	-	TRBJ2-5	16	TRBV20-1	TGCAGTGCTAGTGTCGGGGGAAAGCGGGTCCAAGAGACCCAGTACTTC	CSASVGGKRVQETQYF
-	TRBD2	TRBJ2-2	16	TRBV28	TGTGCCAGCACCTTGCGACTAGCGGGGAACACCGGGGAGCTGTTTTTT	CASTLRLAGNTGELFF
once	-	TRBJ2-3	13	TRBV11-2	TGTGCCAGCAGCTTAGATCCTACAGATACGCAGTATTTT	CASSLDPTDTQYF
once	-	TRBJ1-2	14	TRBV4-1	TGCGCCAGCAGCCCAACCGGGACAAAGGAAGGCTACACCTTC	CASSPTGTKEGYTF
-	-	TRBJ2-3	15	TRBV6-1	TGTGCCAGCAGTGACCGGGACGGGATAACAGATACGCAGTATTTT	CASSDRDGITDTQYF
few	TRBD1	TRBJ1-3	15	TRBV11-2	TGTGCCAGCAGCTTGCGACAGGGCTCTGGAAACACCATATATTTT	CASSLRQGSGNTIYF
-	-	TRBJ1-2	12	TRBV28	TGTGCCAGCAGTTCCCTCAGGGATGGCTACACCTTC	CASSSLRDGYTF
-	-	TRBJ1-1	13	TRBV6-1	TGTGCCAGCATCACCGGGGGGAACACTGAAGCTTTCTTT	CASITGGNTEAFF
-	-	TRBJ2-1	16	TRBV19	TGTGCCAGTAGTATAGGGGCGCGGGCCCTCTACAATGAGCAGTTCTTC	CASSIGARALYNEQFF